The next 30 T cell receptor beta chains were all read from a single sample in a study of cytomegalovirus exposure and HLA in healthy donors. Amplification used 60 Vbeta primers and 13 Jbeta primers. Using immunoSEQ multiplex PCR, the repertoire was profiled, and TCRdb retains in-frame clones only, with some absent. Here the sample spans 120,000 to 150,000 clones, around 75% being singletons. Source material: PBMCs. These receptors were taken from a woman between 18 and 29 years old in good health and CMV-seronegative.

CDR3 region: CASSLGDSRASGYTF. The CDR3 DNA follows: TGTGCCAGCAGCTTAGGGGACAGTCGTGCAAGTGGCTACACCTTC. J is TRBJ1-2 and V is TRBV7-9; 7 positions agree with TRBD1. The V gene's germline CDR1 is SEHNR and CDR2 FQNEAQ (reference sequence). The CDR3 has 15 residues. With 1 base clipped from V and 7 bases from J, the junction kept 9 bases outside the gene matches.

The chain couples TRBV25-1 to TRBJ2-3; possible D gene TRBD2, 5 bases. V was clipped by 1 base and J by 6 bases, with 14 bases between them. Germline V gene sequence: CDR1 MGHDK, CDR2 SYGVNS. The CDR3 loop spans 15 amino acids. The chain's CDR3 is CASSEFNNRGDTQYF. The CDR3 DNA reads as TGTGCCAGCAGTGAATTCAACAACCGGGGTGATACGCAGTATTTT.

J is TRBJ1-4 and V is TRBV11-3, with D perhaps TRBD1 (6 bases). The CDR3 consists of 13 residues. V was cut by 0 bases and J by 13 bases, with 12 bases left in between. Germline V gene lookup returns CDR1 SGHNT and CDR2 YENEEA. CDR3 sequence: CASSLDPGGILFF. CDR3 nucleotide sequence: TGTGCCAGCAGCTTAGATCCGGGGGGCATACTGTTTTTT.

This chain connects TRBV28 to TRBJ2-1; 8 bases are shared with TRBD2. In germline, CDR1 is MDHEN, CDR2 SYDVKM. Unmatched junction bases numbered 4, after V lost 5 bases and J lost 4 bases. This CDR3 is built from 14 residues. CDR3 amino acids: CASSPGGPYNEQFF. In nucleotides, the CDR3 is TGTGCCAGCAGTCCGGGGGGGCCTTACAATGAGCAGTTCTTC.

This CDR3 is CATGDRGTGELFF. CDR3 sequence (DNA): TGTGCCACCGGGGACAGGGGGACCGGGGAGCTGTTTTTT. V usage is TRBV15 and J usage is TRBJ2-2, with 11 bases identical to TRBD1. This CDR3 spans 13 amino acids. Per germline, CDR1 LNHNV and CDR2 YYDKDF (reference sequence). With 8 bases clipped from V and 5 bases from J, the junction kept 1 base outside the gene matches.

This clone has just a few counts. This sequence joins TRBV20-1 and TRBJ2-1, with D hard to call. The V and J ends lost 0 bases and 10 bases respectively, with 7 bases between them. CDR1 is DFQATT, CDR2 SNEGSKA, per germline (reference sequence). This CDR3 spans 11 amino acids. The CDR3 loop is CSARDNREQFF. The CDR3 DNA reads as TGCAGTGCTAGAGATAATCGGGAGCAGTTCTTC.

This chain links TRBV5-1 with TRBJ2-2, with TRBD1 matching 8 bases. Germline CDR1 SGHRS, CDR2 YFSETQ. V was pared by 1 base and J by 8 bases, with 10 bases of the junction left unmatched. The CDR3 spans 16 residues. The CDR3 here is CASSLMAGGSNGELFF. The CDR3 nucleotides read TGCGCCAGCAGCTTGATGGCAGGGGGCTCAAATGGGGAGCTGTTTTTT.

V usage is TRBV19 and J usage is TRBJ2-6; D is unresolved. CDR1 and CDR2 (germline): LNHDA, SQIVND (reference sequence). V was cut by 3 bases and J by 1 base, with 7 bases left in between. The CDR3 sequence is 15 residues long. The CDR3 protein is CASSIIVSGANVLTF. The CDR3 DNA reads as TGTGCCAGTAGTATTATAGTATCTGGGGCCAACGTCCTGACTTTC.

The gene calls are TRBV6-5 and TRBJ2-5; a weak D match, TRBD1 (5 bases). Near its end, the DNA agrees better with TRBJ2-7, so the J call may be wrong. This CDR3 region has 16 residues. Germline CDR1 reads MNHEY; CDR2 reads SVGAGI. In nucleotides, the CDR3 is TGTGCCAGCAGTTACTCGACCCCCGGACACAACTACGAGCAGTACTTC. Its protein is CASSYSTPGHNYEQYF.

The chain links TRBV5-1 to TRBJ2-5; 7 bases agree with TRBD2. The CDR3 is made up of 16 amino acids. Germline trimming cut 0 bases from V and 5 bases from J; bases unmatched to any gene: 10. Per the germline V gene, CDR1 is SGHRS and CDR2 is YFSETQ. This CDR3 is CASSLGGGPLGETQYF. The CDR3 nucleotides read TGCGCCAGCAGCTTGGGGGGGGGTCCCCTCGGGGAGACCCAGTACTTC.

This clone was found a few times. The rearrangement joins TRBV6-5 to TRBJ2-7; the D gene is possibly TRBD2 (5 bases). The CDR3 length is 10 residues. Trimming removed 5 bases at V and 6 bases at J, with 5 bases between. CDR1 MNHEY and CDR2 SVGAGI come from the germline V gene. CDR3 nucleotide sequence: TGTGCCAGCAGTGAGGGCGAGCAGTACTTC. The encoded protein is CASSEGEQYF.

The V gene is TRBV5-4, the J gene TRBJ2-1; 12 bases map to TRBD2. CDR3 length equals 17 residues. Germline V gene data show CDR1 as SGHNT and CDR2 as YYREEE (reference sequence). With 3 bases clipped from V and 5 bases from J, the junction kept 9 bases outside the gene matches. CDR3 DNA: TGTGCCAGCAGCTCAAAGACTAGCGGGAGTTTGGACAATGAGCAGTTCTTC. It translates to CASSSKTSGSLDNEQFF.

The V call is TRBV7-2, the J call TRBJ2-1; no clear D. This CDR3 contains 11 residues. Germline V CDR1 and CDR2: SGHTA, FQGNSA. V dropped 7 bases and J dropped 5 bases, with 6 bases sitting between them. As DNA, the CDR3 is TGTGCCAGCACCCTCCACAATGAGCAGTTCTTC. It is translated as CASTLHNEQFF.

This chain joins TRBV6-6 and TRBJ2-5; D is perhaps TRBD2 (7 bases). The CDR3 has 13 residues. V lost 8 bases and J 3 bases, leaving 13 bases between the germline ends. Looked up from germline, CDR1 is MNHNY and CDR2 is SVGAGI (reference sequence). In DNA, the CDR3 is TGTGCCAGCGCTAGGGGGGGTAAAGAGACCCAGTACTTC. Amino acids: CASARGGKETQYF.

CDR3 in amino acids: CASSDPTALNGNYGYTF. Here the CDR3 DNA reads TGTGCCAGCAGTGACCCCACGGCCTTAAACGGGAACTATGGCTACACCTTC. V gene TRBV25-1 combines with J gene TRBJ1-2; unclear D gene. Trimming cost V 3 bases and J 2 bases, with 19 bases left between them. The CDR3 covers 17 residues. CDR1 and CDR2 (germline): MGHDK, SYGVNS.

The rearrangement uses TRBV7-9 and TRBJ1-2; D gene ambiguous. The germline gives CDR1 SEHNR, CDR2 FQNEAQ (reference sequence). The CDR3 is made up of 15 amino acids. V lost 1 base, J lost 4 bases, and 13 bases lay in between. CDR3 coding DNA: TGTGCCAGCAGCTTAGAGTTAGGAGCTTTCTATGGCTACACCTTC. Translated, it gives CASSLELGAFYGYTF.

CDR3 coding DNA: TGTGCCAGCAGTCCAGGACAGCGGAACAAGAACACTGAAGCTTTCTTT. It translates to CASSPGQRNKNTEAFF. The J gene is TRBJ1-1, the V gene TRBV27, with a tentative D call TRBD1 (6 bases). V gave up 5 bases and J gave up 1 base, with 17 bases separating them. This CDR3 is 16 amino acids long. Germline assignment: CDR1 MNHEY and CDR2 SMNVEV (reference sequence).

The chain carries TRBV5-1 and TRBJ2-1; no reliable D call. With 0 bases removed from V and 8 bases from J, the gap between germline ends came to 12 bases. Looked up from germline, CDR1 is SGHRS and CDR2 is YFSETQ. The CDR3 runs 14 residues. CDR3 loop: CASSLVLGTDEQFF. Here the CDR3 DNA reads TGCGCCAGCAGCTTGGTCCTAGGAACCGATGAGCAGTTCTTC.

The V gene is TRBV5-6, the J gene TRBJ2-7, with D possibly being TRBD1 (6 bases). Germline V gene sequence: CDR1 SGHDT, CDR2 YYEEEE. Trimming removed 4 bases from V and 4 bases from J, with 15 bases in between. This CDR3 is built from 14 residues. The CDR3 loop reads CASSMQNQGYEQYV. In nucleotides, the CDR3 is TGTGCCAGCAGCATGCAAAATCAGGGGTACGAGCAGTACGTC.

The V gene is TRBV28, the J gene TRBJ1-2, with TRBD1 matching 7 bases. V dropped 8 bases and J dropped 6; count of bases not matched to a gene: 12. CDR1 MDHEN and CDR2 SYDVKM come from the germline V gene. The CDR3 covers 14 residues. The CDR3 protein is CASGGTDRINGYTF. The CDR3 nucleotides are TGTGCCAGCGGGGGGACGGACAGGATCAATGGCTACACCTTC.

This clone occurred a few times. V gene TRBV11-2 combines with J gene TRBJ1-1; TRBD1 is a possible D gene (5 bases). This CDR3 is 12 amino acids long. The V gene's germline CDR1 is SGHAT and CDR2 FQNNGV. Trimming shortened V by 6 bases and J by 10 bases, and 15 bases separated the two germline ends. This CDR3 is CASSKDGQGAFF. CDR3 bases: TGTGCCAGCAGTAAGGACGGCCAGGGAGCTTTCTTT.

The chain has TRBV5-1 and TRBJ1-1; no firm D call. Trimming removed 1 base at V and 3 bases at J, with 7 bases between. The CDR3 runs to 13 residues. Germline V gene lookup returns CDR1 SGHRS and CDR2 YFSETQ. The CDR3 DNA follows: TGCGCCAGCAGCTTGCAGAGGGACACTGAAGCTTTCTTT. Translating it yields CASSLQRDTEAFF. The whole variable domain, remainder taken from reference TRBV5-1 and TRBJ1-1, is KAGVTQTPRYLIKTRGQQVTLSCSPISGHRSVSWYQQTPGQGLQFLFEYFSETQRNKGNFPGRFSGRQFSNSRSEMNVSTLELGDSALYLCASSLQRDTEAFFGQGTRLTVV.

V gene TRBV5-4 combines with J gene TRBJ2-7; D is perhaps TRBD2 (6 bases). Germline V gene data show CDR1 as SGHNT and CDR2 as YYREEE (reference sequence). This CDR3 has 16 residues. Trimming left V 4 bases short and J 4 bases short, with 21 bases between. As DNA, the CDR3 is TGTGCCAGCAGCACGGGACTCCCGAGGACGGGATACGAGCAGTACTTC. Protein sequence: CASSTGLPRTGYEQYF.

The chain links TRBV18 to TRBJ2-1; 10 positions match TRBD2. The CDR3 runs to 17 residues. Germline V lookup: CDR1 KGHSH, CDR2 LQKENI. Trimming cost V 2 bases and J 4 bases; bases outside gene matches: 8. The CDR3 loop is CASSPSGLAGAYNEQFF. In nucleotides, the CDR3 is TGTGCCAGCTCACCATCGGGCCTAGCGGGAGCGTACAATGAGCAGTTCTTC.

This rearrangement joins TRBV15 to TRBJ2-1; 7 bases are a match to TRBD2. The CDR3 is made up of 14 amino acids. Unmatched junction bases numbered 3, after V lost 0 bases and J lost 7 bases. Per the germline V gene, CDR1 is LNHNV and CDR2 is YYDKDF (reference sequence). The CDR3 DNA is TGTGCCACCAGCAGAGAAGGGAGGGGTAATGAGCAGTTCTTC. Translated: CATSREGRGNEQFF.

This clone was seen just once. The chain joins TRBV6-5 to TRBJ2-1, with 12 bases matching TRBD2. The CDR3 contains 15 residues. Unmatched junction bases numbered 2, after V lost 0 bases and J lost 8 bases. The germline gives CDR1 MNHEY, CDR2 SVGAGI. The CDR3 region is CASSYSLAGGDEQFF. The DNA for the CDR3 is TGTGCCAGCAGTTACTCCCTAGCGGGAGGGGATGAGCAGTTCTTC.

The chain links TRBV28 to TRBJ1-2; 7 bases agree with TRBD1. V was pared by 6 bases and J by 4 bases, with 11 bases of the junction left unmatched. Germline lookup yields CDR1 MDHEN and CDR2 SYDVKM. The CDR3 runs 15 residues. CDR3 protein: CASRDTGESLYGYTF. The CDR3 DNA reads TGTGCCAGCAGGGATACAGGGGAAAGTCTCTATGGCTACACCTTC.

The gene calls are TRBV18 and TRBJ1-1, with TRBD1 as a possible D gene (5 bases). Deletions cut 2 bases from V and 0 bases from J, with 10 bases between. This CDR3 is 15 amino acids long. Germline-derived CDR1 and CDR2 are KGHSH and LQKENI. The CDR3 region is CASSPSSGLNTEAFF. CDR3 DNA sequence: TGTGCCAGCTCACCATCCTCAGGGTTGAACACTGAAGCTTTCTTT.

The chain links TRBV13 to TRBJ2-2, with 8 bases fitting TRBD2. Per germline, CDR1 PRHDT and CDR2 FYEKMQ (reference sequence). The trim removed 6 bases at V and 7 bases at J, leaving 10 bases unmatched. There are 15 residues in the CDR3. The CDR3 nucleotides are TGTGCCAGCAGAAGGAGCGGGAGTCGTGGCGGGGAGCTGTTTTTT. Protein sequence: CASRRSGSRGGELFF.

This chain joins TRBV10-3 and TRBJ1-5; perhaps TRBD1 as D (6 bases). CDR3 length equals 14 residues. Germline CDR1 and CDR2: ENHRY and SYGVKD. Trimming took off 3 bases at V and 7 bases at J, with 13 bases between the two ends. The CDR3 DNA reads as TGTGCCATCAGTGACCGGGACATTCAGCAGCCCCAGCATTTT. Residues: CAISDRDIQQPQHF.